This T cell receptor beta chain appears in the sequencing data of a study of shared T cell receptors in the human thymus. The method was immunoSEQ multiplex PCR; TCRdb's version includes in-frame clones alone and lacks a portion of them. Of approximately 730,000 clones in the sample, approximately 85% were seen once. CDR1 and CDR2 from the germline V gene are SGHTA and FQGNSA. The CDR3 is 15 residues long. J lost 5 bases, V lost 1 base, and 7 bases had no gene match. These sequences were also reported in another study, on human thymus T cells. This second report adds: Resections from corrective heart surgery provided thymus tissue.

Sequenced material: thymocytes. This clonotype was sampled from a girl under three years old with a congenital heart defect. The V gene is TRBV7-2, the J gene TRBJ1-2; the match to TRBD1 covers 7 bases. Here the CDR3 DNA reads TGTGCCAGCAGCTTAGTAAGTGACAGGGAGTATGGCTACACCTTC. Amino acid sequence: CASSLVSDREYGYTF. The full variable domain, its missing parts supplied by reference TRBV7-2 and TRBJ1-2, is GAGVSQSPSNKVTEKGKDVELRCDPISGHTALYWYRQSLGQGLEFLIYFQGNSAPDKSGLPSDRFSAERTGGSVSTLTIQRTQQEDSAVYLCASSLVSDREYGYTFGSGTRLTVV.